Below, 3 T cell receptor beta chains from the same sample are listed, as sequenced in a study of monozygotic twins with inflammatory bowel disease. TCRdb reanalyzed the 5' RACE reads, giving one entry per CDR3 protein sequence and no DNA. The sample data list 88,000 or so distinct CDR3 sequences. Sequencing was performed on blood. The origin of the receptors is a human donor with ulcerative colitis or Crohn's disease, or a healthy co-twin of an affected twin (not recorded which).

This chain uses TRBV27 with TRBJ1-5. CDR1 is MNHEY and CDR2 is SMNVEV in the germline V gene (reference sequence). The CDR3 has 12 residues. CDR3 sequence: CASRGSNQPQHF.

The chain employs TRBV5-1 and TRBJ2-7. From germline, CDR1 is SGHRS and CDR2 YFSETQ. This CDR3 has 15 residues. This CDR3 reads CASSLLGTDPYEQYF.

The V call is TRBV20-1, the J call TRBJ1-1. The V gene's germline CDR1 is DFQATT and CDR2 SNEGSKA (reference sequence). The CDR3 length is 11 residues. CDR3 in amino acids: CSAREGTEAFF.